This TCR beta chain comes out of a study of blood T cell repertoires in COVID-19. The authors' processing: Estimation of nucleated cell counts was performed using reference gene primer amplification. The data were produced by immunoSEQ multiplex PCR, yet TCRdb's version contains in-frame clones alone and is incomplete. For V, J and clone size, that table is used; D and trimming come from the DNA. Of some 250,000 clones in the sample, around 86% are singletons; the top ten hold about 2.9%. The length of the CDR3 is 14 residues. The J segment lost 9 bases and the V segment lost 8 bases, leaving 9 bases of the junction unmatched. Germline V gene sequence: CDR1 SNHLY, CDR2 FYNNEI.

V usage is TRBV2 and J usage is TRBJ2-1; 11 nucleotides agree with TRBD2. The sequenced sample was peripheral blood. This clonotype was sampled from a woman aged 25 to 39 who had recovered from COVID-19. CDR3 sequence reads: CASGLAGGVGEQFF. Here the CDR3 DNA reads TGTGCCAGCGGGCTAGCGGGGGGAGTAGGTGAGCAGTTCTTC. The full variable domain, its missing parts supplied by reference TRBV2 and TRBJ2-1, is EPEVTQTPSHQVTQMGQEVILRCVPISNHLYFYWYRQILGQKVEFLVSFYNNEISEKSEIFDDQFSVERPDGSNFTLKIRSTKLEDSAMYFCASGLAGGVGEQFFGPGTRLTVL.